Sequencing of this T cell receptor (beta chain) was carried out in a study of blood T cell repertoires in COVID-19. Overall study: Donors in the United States, Italy and Spain gave samples during acute or convalescent COVID-19. T cells, B-cell-depleted T cells, or PBMCs supplied cDNA or gDNA.

Source study methods: It was from reference gene primer amplification that nucleated cell counts were estimated. TCRdb's table, derived via immunoSEQ multiplex PCR, lists solely in-frame clones and lacks some. V, J and clone size are those of that table, while D and trimming were read from the DNA. The sample shows over 140,000 clones, about 77% of them seen only once. This clonotype was obtained from a woman aged 45-65 years with active or convalescent COVID-19. Sequenced material: peripheral blood.

The DNA of the CDR3 is TGTGCCAGCAGCTTAGTGCGTGTAGGGGTAGGCTCACCCCTCCACTTT. As protein: CASSLVRVGVGSPLHF. V is TRBV7-2 and J is TRBJ1-6; a weak D match, TRBD1 (5 bases). Trimming left V 1 base short and J 10 bases short, with 17 bases between. Looked up from germline, CDR1 is SGHTA and CDR2 is FQGNSA. The CDR3 consists of 16 residues.